A selection of T cell receptor beta chains follows, all from one sample in a study of cytomegalovirus exposure and HLA in healthy donors. Generated by immunoSEQ multiplex PCR, the TCRdb table keeps only in-frame clones and is missing some. Of 70,000 to 80,000 clones detected, approximately 94% appear once; the ten largest clones hold 3.2%. Sequenced input: PBMCs. The receptors shown here come from a woman in her late teens or twenties in good health and CMV-seropositive. The conserved cysteine and the conserved F or W are not part of the CDR3 here.

>TRBJ2-4|TRBV4-1
ASSLVTSSGRALDIQY
>TRBJ2-7|TRBV29-1
SVEGLPDRGSYEQY
>TRBJ2-2|TRBV2
ASRPQGTGELF
>TRBJ2-6|TRBV6-4
ATSTDSDSGANVLT
>TRBJ2-7|TRBV15
ATSWSSSYEQY
>TRBJ2-5|TRBV28
ASSFWRRQPGQETQY
>TRBJ1-2|TRBV27
ASSSTPYGYT
>TRBJ2-3|TRBV7-2
ASSLAAGNTDTQY
>TRBJ2-7|TRBV2
ASSEAGRLSGEQY
>TRBJ2-1|TRBV7-9
ASSEGLAGGPSSYNEQF
>TRBJ2-7|TRBV7-2
ASSLALSVSSYEQY
>TRBJ2-1|TRBV30
AWSVWRGGLNNEQF
>TRBJ2-3|TRBV28
ASSPPLDTQY
>TRBJ1-1|TRBV7-3
ASSLNGGHTEAF
>TRBJ1-2|TRBV6-6
ASSPRGSGGYT
>TRBJ1-1|TRBV18
ASSPSDTSNTEAF
>TRBJ1-1|TRBV11-3
ASSPGGELNTEAF
>TRBJ2-7|TRBV30
AWSVSGYEQY
>TRBJ2-3|TRBV10-2
ASNLQGTDTQY
>TRBJ2-3|TRBV7-3
ASSLTSLYTDTQY
>TRBJ1-3|TRBV2
ASMSQGLSGNTIY
>TRBJ1-1|TRBV12-5
ASGPVATGSNTEAF